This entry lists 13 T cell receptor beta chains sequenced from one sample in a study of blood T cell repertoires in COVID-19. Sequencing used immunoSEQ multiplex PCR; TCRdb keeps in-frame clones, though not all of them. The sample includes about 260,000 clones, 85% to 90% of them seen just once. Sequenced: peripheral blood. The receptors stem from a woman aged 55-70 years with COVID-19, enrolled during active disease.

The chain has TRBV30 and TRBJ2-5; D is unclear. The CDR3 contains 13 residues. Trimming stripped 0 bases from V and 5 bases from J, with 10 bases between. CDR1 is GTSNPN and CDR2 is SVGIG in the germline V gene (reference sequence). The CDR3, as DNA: TGTGCCTGGAGTGTTACCCTCCGGGAGACCCAGTACTTC. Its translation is CAWSVTLRETQYF.

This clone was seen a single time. The CDR3 sequence: CASSVSGGGREKLFF. DNA of the CDR3: TGTGCCAGCAGCGTATCAGGGGGCGGTAGAGAAAAACTGTTTTTT. This chain joins TRBV28 and TRBJ1-4; TRBD1 agrees at 8 bases. Germline CDR1 is MDHEN and CDR2 is SYDVKM. Trimming removed 6 bases from V and 8 bases from J; junction bases left unmatched: 11. The CDR3 is made up of 15 amino acids.

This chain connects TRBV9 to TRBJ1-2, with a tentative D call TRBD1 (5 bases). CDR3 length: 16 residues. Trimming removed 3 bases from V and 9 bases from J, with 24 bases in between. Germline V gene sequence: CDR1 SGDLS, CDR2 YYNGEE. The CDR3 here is CASSASRRGLPLRYTF. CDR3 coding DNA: TGTGCCAGCAGCGCTTCACGCCGGGGACTTCCCCTTCGCTACACCTTC.

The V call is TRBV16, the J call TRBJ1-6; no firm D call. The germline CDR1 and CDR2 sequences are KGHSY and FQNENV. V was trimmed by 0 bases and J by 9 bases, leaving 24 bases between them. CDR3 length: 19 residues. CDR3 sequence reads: CASSQSGRASPTRSSPLHF. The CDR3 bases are TGTGCCAGCAGCCAATCTGGAAGAGCCTCCCCAACAAGGAGTTCACCCCTCCACTTT.

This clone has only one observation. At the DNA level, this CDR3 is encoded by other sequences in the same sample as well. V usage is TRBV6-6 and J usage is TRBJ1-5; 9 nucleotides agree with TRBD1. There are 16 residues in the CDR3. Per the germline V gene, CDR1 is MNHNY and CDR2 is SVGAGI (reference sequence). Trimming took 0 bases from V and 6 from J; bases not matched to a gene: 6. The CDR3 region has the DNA TGTGCCAGCAGTTACTCGACACAGGGGGCAGGTCAGCCCCAGCATTTT. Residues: CASSYSTQGAGQPQHF.

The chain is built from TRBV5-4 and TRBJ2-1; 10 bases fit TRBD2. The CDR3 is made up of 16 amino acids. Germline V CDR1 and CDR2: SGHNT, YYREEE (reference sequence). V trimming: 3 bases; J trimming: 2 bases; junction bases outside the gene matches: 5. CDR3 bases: TGTGCCAGCAGCTCCCGGACTAGCGGCACCTACAATGAGCAGTTCTTC. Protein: CASSSRTSGTYNEQFF. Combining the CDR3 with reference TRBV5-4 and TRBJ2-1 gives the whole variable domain ETGVTQSPTHLIKTRGQQVTLRCSSQSGHNTVSWYQQALGQGPQFIFQYYREEENGRGNFPPRFSGLQFPNYSSELNVNALELDDSALYLCASSSRTSGTYNEQFFGPGTRLTVL.

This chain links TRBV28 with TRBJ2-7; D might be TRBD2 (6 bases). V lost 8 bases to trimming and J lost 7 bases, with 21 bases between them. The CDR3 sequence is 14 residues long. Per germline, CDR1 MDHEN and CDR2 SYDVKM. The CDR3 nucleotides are TGTGCCAGCTTCCAATTTCCAGCCGCGGGGGAGCAGTACTTC. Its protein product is CASFQFPAAGEQYF.

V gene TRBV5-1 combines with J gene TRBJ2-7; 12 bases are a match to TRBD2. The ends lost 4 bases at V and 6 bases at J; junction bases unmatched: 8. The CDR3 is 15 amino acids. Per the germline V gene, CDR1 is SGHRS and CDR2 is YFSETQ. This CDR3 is CASSSRLAGELEQYF. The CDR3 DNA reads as TGCGCCAGCAGCAGCCGACTAGCGGGAGAGCTCGAGCAGTACTTC.

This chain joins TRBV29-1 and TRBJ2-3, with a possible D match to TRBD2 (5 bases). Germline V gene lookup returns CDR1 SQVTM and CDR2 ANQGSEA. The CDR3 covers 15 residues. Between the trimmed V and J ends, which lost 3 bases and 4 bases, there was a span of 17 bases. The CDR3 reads CSVEEALRTADTQYF. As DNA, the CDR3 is TGCAGCGTTGAGGAGGCCCTACGCACAGCAGATACGCAGTATTTT.

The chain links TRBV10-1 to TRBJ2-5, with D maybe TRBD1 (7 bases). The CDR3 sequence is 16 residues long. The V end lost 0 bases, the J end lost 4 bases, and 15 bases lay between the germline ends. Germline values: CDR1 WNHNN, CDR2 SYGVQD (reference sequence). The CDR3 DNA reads TGCGCCAGCAGTGAGTCTGACAGGGAGGAGGCAGAGACCCAGTACTTC. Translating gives CASSESDREEAETQYF.

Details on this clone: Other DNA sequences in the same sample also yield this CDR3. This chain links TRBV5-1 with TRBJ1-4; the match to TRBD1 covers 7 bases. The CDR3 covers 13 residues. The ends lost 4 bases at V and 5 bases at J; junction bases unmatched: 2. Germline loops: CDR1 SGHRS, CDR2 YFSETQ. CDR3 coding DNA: TGCGCCAGCAGCCTGGACAGGAATGAAAAACTGTTTTTT. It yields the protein CASSLDRNEKLFF.

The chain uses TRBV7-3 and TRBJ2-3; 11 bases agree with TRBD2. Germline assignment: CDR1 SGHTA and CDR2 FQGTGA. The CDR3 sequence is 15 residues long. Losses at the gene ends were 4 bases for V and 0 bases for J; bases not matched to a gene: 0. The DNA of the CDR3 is TGTGCCAGCAGCTGGACTAGCGGGAGCACAGATACGCAGTATTTT. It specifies CASSWTSGSTDTQYF.

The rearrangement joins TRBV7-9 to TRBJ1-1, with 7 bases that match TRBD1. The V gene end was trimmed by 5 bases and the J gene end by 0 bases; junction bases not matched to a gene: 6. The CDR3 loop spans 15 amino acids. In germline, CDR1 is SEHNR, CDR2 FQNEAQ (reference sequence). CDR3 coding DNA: TGTGCCAGCAGCGCATCGACAGGGCTGAACACTGAAGCTTTCTTT. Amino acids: CASSASTGLNTEAFF.